This T cell receptor (beta chain) was sequenced during a study of graft-versus-host responses after intestinal transplantation. Overall study context: Each recipient received a multivisceral, liver-intestinal, or isolated intestinal graft. After anti-thymocyte globulin induction, recipients took tacrolimus and steroids for approximately three years.

Sequencing was performed with immunoSEQ multiplex PCR; in TCRdb, only in-frame clones are kept and a portion is missing. This sample has roughly 110,000 clones, with around nine tenths found just once. CDR1 is MNHEY and CDR2 is SMNVEV in the germline V gene (reference sequence). Trimming pared 3 bases from V and 1 base from J, leaving 9 bases between. This CDR3 has 14 amino acids. On this clone itself: Its antigen is not identified.

The sequenced sample was unstimulated CD4+ T cells sorted from spleen or lymph node cells, obtained before transplant. The clonotype was recovered from a human donor who was the organ donor for an intestinal transplant. This chain links TRBV27 with TRBJ1-2; D unclear. This chain's CDR3 is CASSFRPDNYGYTF. The DNA for the CDR3 is TGTGCCAGCAGTTTTCGGCCAGATAACTATGGCTACACCTTC.